This T cell receptor (beta chain) derives from a study of read filtering for tumor transcriptome and immune sequencing. The overall study: Revised staging placed fewer than ten patients in R-ISS I, roughly 17 in II, 7 in III. Notes on the study in general: Correlation between methods rose after single-read clonotypes were removed.

The library was built from roughly 400 ng RNA with molecular barcoded adaptors for alpha/delta and beta/gamma chains. TCRdb independently ran MiXCR on the reads; one entry per CDR3 protein. The sample yields approximately 140,000 distinct CDR3 sequences, about 13% seen once. The CDR3 is 15 amino acids. Unmatched junction bases numbered 8, after V lost 6 bases and J lost 5 bases. This clonotype occurred many times. Its antigen is not identified. Sequenced material: a population of CD138-negative cells sorted from bone marrow. This sequence was found in a donor aged 40 or over with multiple myeloma. V and J are TRBV12-3 or TRBV12-4 and TRBJ1-4, with 8 bases matching TRBD1. DNA for the CDR3: TGTGCCAGCAGAAAAGGACAGGGAGAAAATGAAAAACTGTTTTTT. Its translation: CASRKGQGENEKLFF.